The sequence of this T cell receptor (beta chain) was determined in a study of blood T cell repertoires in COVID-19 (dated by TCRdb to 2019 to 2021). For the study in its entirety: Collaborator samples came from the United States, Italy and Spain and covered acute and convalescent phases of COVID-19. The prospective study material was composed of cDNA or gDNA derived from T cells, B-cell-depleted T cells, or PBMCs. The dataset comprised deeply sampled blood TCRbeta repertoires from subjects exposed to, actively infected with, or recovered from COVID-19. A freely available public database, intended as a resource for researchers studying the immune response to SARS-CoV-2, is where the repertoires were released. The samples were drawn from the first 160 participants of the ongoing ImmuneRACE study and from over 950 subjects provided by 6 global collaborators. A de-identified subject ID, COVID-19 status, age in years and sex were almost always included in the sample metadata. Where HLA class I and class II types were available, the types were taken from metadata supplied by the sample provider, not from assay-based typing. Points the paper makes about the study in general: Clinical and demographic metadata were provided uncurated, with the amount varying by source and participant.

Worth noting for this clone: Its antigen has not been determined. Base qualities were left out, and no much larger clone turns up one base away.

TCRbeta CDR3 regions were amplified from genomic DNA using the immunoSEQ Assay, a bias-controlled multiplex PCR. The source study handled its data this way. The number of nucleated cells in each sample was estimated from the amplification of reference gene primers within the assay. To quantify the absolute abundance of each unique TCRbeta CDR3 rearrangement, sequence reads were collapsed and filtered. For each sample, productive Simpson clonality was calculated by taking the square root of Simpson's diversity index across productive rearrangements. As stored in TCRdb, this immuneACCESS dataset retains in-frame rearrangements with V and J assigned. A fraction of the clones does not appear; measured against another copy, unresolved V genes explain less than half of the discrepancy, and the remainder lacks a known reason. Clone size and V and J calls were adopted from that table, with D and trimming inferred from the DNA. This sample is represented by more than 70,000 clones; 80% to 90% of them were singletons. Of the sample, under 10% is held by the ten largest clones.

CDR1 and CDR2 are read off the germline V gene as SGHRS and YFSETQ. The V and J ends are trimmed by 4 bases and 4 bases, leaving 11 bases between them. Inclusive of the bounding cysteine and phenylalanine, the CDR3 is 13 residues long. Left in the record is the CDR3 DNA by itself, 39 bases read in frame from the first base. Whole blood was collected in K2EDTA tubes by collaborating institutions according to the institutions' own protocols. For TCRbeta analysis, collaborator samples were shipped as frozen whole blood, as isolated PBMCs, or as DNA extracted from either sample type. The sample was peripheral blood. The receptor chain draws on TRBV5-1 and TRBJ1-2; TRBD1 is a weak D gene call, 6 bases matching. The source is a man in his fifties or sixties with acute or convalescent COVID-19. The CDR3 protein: CASSLGHSYGYTF. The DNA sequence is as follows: TGCGCCAGCAGCCTGGGACATTCCTATGGCTACACCTTC.